Listed below are T cell receptor beta chains from one sample, sequenced in a study of cytomegalovirus exposure and HLA in healthy donors. Measured with immunoSEQ multiplex PCR; TCRdb has only the in-frame clones, and not every one. Across about 130,000 clones, the top ten clones capture about 1.7% of the sample. Material: PBMCs. These TCRs come from a man between 18 and 35 years old in good health and CMV-seronegative. The CDR3 runs from the conserved cysteine through the conserved F or W. A D gene is named only where the DNA matches it firmly.

CDR3 DNA: TGTGCCAGCAGTTCTTCCGGGACAGGGTACGAGCAGTACTTC
CDR3 protein: CASSSSGTGYEQYF
J gene: TRBJ2-7
V gene: TRBV27
D gene: TRBD1

CDR3 DNA: TGTGCCAGTGGGGCCGGGACAGGGGAAGCTTTCTTT
CDR3 protein: CASGAGTGEAFF
J gene: TRBJ1-1
V gene: TRBV9
D gene: TRBD1

CDR3 DNA: TGTGCCAGCAGACCGCCGACAGGGCACTATGGCTACACCTTC
CDR3 protein: CASRPPTGHYGYTF
J gene: TRBJ1-2
V gene: TRBV27
D gene: TRBD1

CDR3 DNA: TGTGCCAGCAGCGCCGGGTGGGCAGGGGTTCAGCCCCAGCATTTT
CDR3 protein: CASSAGWAGVQPQHF
J gene: TRBJ1-5
V gene: TRBV2
D gene: NA

CDR3 DNA: TGTGCCAGCAGCTTACGGGGGAGGAGCACTGAAGCTTTCTTT
CDR3 protein: CASSLRGRSTEAFF
J gene: TRBJ1-1
V gene: TRBV7-9
D gene: NA

CDR3 DNA: TGTGCCAGCAGCGGGCAGGGGGTTGAAGCTTTCTTT
CDR3 protein: CASSGQGVEAFF
J gene: TRBJ1-1
V gene: TRBV5-4
D gene: TRBD1

CDR3 DNA: TGTGCCAGCAAAGCAAGGGGGATACGCACTGAAGCTTTCTTT
CDR3 protein: CASKARGIRTEAFF
J gene: TRBJ1-1
V gene: TRBV25-1
D gene: NA

CDR3 DNA: TGTGCCAGCAGTGATCTAGCATCCAGGGAGACCCAGTACTTC
CDR3 protein: CASSDLASRETQYF
J gene: TRBJ2-5
V gene: TRBV2
D gene: NA

CDR3 DNA: TGTGCCAGCAGTGGGGACAGGCTCCTCTACGAGCAGTACTTC
CDR3 protein: CASSGDRLLYEQYF
J gene: TRBJ2-7
V gene: TRBV28
D gene: TRBD1

CDR3 DNA: TGTGCCAGCAGCCTTGGATCGGGAGGGCCTAAAGGAGAGCAGTACTTC
CDR3 protein: CASSLGSGGPKGEQYF
J gene: TRBJ2-7
V gene: TRBV4-2
D gene: TRBD2

CDR3 DNA: TGTGCCAGCAGTTTCAGAGGGGGCGTACGAGCTTTCTTT
CDR3 protein: CASSFRGGVRAFF
J gene: TRBJ1-1
V gene: TRBV27
D gene: TRBD1

CDR3 DNA: TGTGCCAGCAGTCCGGCGTTAGCGGGAGGCAATGAGCAGTTCTTC
CDR3 protein: CASSPALAGGNEQFF
J gene: TRBJ2-1
V gene: TRBV5-6
D gene: TRBD2

CDR3 DNA: TGTGCCAGCAGCTTATGGGACAGCTACGAGCAGTACTTC
CDR3 protein: CASSLWDSYEQYF
J gene: TRBJ2-7
V gene: TRBV7-3
D gene: TRBD1

CDR3 DNA: TGTGCCAGCAGGACGGGAAACACCGGGGAGCTGTTTTTT
CDR3 protein: CASRTGNTGELFF
J gene: TRBJ2-2
V gene: TRBV28
D gene: NA

CDR3 DNA: TGTGCCAGCAGGGACGACAGAAACAATGAGCAGTTCTTC
CDR3 protein: CASRDDRNNEQFF
J gene: TRBJ2-1
V gene: TRBV2
D gene: NA

CDR3 DNA: TGCGCCAGCAGTCAGGGGGGACAGGGGGTGAGCGGAGCTTTCTTT
CDR3 protein: CASSQGGQGVSGAFF
J gene: TRBJ1-1
V gene: TRBV4-1
D gene: TRBD1

CDR3 DNA: TGTGCCAGCACAAGAGCGGGGGGGGCCGTTGATGAGCAGTTCTTC
CDR3 protein: CASTRAGGAVDEQFF
J gene: TRBJ2-1
V gene: TRBV9
D gene: TRBD2

CDR3 DNA: TGTGCCAGCAGCCAAGCCCCAGCTAGCGGGGGGGCCTATGAGCAGTTCTTC
CDR3 protein: CASSQAPASGGAYEQFF
J gene: TRBJ2-1
V gene: TRBV7-3
D gene: TRBD2

CDR3 DNA: TGTGCCAGCTCACTATCGGCGGGACAGGGTGTCTATGGCTACACCTTC
CDR3 protein: CASSLSAGQGVYGYTF
J gene: TRBJ1-2
V gene: TRBV18
D gene: TRBD1

CDR3 DNA: TGCAGCGTCAAAACAGGGCGGGAGCAGTACTTC
CDR3 protein: CSVKTGREQYF
J gene: TRBJ2-7
V gene: TRBV29-1
D gene: NA

CDR3 DNA: TGCGCCAGCAGCTGGGGGGACAGAACCTACGAGCAGTACTTC
CDR3 protein: CASSWGDRTYEQYF
J gene: TRBJ2-7
V gene: TRBV5-1
D gene: NA

CDR3 DNA: TGTGCCAGCAGCGTAGGGTACGCAAGCGGGGGGGCGGTGGATACGCAGTATTTT
CDR3 protein: CASSVGYASGGAVDTQYF
J gene: TRBJ2-3
V gene: TRBV9
D gene: TRBD2

CDR3 DNA: TGTGCCAGCAGTTTGACAGGGGGTAAGCCCCAGCATTTT
CDR3 protein: CASSLTGGKPQHF
J gene: TRBJ1-5
V gene: TRBV27
D gene: TRBD1

CDR3 DNA: TGTGCCAGCAACCCCTCAGGAAACACTGAAGCTTTCTTT
CDR3 protein: CASNPSGNTEAFF
J gene: TRBJ1-1
V gene: TRBV16
D gene: NA

CDR3 DNA: TGTGCCAGCAGCTTAGATCACCCTAGCGGGGGCTCCACAGATACGCAGTATTTT
CDR3 protein: CASSLDHPSGGSTDTQYF
J gene: TRBJ2-3
V gene: TRBV7-3
D gene: TRBD2

CDR3 DNA: TGTGCCAGCAGCTTAAACCCAGGGGCTGGAAACACCATATATTTT
CDR3 protein: CASSLNPGAGNTIYF
J gene: TRBJ1-3
V gene: TRBV7-2
D gene: NA

CDR3 DNA: TGCGCCAGCAGCTCAGACCCCGGCCAGGTAAAAGAGACCCAGTACTTC
CDR3 protein: CASSSDPGQVKETQYF
J gene: TRBJ2-5
V gene: TRBV4-1
D gene: NA

CDR3 DNA: TGCGCCAGCAGCCACCGACAGGGGGATGAAGCTTTCTTT
CDR3 protein: CASSHRQGDEAFF
J gene: TRBJ1-1
V gene: TRBV4-3
D gene: TRBD1

CDR3 DNA: TGCGCCAGCAGCCCGGGACAGGGGGCGTGGGAGCAGTACTTC
CDR3 protein: CASSPGQGAWEQYF
J gene: TRBJ2-7
V gene: TRBV5-1
D gene: TRBD1

CDR3 DNA: TGTGCCAGCAGCCCTTATGACTCTCCCTCTGGGGCCAACGTCCTGACTTTC
CDR3 protein: CASSPYDSPSGANVLTF
J gene: TRBJ2-6
V gene: TRBV11-3
D gene: NA

CDR3 DNA: TGTGCCAGCAATTACCATTCGGGCACTGAAGCTTTCTTT
CDR3 protein: CASNYHSGTEAFF
J gene: TRBJ1-1
V gene: TRBV6-5
D gene: NA

CDR3 DNA: TGTGCCATCAAAGGGGACTCCAGTCACCACGAGCAGTACTTC
CDR3 protein: CAIKGDSSHHEQYF
J gene: TRBJ2-7
V gene: TRBV10-3
D gene: NA

CDR3 DNA: TGTGCCAGCAGTGAAATAGACAGGAAGGATCAGCCCCAGCATTTT
CDR3 protein: CASSEIDRKDQPQHF
J gene: TRBJ1-5
V gene: TRBV6-1
D gene: NA

CDR3 DNA: TGCAGCGTTGATGGGCAAGACATTTTCACAGATACGCAGTATTTT
CDR3 protein: CSVDGQDIFTDTQYF
J gene: TRBJ2-3
V gene: TRBV29-1
D gene: NA

CDR3 DNA: TGTGCCAGTAGTATTGGGACAGGGGCCTACGAGCAGTACTTC
CDR3 protein: CASSIGTGAYEQYF
J gene: TRBJ2-7
V gene: TRBV19
D gene: TRBD1

CDR3 DNA: TGTGCCAGCAGCTTCCAAACAGGGCGGGAGACCCAGTACTTC
CDR3 protein: CASSFQTGRETQYF
J gene: TRBJ2-5
V gene: TRBV7-2
D gene: NA

CDR3 DNA: TGTGCCAGCAGCCGACAGGGGTCGGATTCACCCCTCCACTTT
CDR3 protein: CASSRQGSDSPLHF
J gene: TRBJ1-6
V gene: TRBV6-1
D gene: TRBD1

CDR3 DNA: TGTGCCAGCAGCTTGGGGGCGCGGGAGCAGTACTTC
CDR3 protein: CASSLGAREQYF
J gene: TRBJ2-5
V gene: TRBV5-4
D gene: TRBD2

CDR3 DNA: TGTGCCAGCAGCTTACCAGCTAGCGGGAGAAACCCGGATACGCAGTATTTT
CDR3 protein: CASSLPASGRNPDTQYF
J gene: TRBJ2-3
V gene: TRBV7-8
D gene: TRBD2

CDR3 DNA: TGTGCCAGCAGCGTCTCCGCCCAGGGGGGAAACACCATATATTTT
CDR3 protein: CASSVSAQGGNTIYF
J gene: TRBJ1-3
V gene: TRBV9
D gene: NA

CDR3 DNA: TGTGCCAGCAGCGAATACGGGGAAAATAAGTACGAGCAGTACTTC
CDR3 protein: CASSEYGENKYEQYF
J gene: TRBJ2-7
V gene: TRBV9
D gene: NA

CDR3 DNA: TGCAGCGTTAAGGGAGGGGAAATGAGCTCCTACGAGCAGTACTTC
CDR3 protein: CSVKGGEMSSYEQYF
J gene: TRBJ2-7
V gene: TRBV29-1
D gene: TRBD2